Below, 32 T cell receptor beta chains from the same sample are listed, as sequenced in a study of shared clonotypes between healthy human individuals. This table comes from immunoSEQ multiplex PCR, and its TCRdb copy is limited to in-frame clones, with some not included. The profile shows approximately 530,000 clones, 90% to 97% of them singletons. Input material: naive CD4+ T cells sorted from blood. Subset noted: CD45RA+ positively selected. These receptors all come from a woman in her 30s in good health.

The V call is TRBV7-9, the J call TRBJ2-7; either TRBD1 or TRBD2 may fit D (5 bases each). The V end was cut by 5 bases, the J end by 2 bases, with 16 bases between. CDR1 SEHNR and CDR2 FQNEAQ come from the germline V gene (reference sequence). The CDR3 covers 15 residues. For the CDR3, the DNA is TGTGCCAGCAGCATCCAACCCCAGGGACCCTACGAGCAGTACTTC. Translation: CASSIQPQGPYEQYF. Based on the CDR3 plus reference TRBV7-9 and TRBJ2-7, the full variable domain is DTGVSQNPRHKITKRGQNVTFRCDPISEHNRLYWYRQTLGQGPEFLTYFQNEAQLEKSRLLSDRFSAERPKGSFSTLEIQRTEQGDSAMYLCASSIQPQGPYEQYFGPGTRLTVT.

In DNA form, the CDR3 reads TGTGCCAGCAGCGGTAAAGCCCCGGGACAGGGGAATGGCTACACCTTC. Amino acids: CASSGKAPGQGNGYTF. The genes are TRBV7-8 and TRBJ1-2; TRBD1 matches at 10 bases. Trimming took 5 bases from V and 6 from J; bases not matched to a gene: 12. The CDR3 consists of 16 residues. Germline CDR1 reads SGHVS; CDR2 reads FQNEAQ.

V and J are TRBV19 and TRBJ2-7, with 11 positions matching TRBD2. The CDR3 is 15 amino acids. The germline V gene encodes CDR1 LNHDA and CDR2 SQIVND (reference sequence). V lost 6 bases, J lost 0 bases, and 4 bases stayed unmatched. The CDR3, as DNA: TGTGCCAGTAGCGGACTAGCGGGTGACTCCTACGAGCAGTACTTC. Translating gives CASSGLAGDSYEQYF.

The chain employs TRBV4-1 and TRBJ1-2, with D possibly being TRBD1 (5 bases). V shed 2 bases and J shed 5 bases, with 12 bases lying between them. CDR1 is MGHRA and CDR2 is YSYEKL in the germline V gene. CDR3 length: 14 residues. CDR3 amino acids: CASSQPRELYGYTF. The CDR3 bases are TGCGCCAGCAGCCAACCCAGGGAACTTTATGGCTACACCTTC.

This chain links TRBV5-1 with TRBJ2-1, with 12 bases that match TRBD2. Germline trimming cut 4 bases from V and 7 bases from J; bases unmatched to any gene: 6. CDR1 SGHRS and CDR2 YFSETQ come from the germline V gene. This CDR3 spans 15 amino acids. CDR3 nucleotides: TGCGCCAGCAGCGCGACTAGCGGGAGTCTGAATGAGCAGTTCTTC. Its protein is CASSATSGSLNEQFF.

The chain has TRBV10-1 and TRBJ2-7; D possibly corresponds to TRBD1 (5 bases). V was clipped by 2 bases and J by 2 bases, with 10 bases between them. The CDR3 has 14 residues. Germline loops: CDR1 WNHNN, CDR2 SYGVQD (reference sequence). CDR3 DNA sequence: TGCGCCAGCAGTGAGGGATGGGGCCCCTACGAGCAGTACTTC. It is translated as CASSEGWGPYEQYF.

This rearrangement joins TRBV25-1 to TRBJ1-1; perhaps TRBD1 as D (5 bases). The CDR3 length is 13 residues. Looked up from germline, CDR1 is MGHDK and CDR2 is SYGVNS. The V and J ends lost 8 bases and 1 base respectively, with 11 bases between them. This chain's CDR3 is CASVLTGNTEAFF. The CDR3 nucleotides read TGTGCCAGCGTTTTAACAGGGAACACTGAAGCTTTCTTT.

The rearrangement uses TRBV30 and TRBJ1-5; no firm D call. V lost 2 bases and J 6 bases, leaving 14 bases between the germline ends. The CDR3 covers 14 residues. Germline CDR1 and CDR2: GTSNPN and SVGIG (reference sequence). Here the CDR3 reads CAWSPRARVQPQHF. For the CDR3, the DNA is TGTGCCTGGAGTCCCCGGGCCCGCGTTCAGCCCCAGCATTTT.

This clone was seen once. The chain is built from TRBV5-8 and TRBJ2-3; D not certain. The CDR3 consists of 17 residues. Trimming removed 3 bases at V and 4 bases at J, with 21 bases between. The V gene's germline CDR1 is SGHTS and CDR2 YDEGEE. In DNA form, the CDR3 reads TGTGCCAGCAGCTCGCCTAGTCTGGCGTTGGGCCCAGATACGCAGTATTTT. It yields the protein CASSSPSLALGPDTQYF. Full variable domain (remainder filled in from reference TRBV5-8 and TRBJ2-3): EAGVTQSPTHLIKTRGQQATLRCSPISGHTSVYWYQQALGLGLQFLLWYDEGEERNRGNFPPRFSGRQFPNYSSELNVNALELEDSALYLCASSSPSLALGPDTQYFGPGTRLTVL.

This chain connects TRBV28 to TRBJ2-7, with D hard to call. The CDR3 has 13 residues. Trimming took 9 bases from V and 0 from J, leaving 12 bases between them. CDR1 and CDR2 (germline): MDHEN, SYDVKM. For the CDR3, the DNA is TGTGCCAGAAATCTAATGAACTCCTACGAGCAGTACTTC. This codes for CARNLMNSYEQYF.

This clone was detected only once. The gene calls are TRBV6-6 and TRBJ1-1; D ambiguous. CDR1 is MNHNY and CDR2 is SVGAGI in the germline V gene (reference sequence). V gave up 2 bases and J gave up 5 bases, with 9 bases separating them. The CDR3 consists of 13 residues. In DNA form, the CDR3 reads TGTGCCAGCAGTTACGGCCGGGGAACTGAAGCTTTCTTT. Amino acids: CASSYGRGTEAFF.

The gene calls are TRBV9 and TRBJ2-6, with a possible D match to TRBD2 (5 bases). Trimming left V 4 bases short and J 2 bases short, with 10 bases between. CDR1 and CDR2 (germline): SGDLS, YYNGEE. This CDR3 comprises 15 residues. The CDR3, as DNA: TGTGCCAGCAGCCCCCGGGGTGCTGGGGCCAACGTCCTGACTTTC. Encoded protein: CASSPRGAGANVLTF.

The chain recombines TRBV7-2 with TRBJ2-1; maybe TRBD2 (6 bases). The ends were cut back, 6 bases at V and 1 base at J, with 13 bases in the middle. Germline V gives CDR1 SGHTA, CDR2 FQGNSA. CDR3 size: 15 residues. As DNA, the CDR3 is TGTGCCAGCAGTTTTGACCGGGGGTCCTACAATGAGCAGTTCTTC. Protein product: CASSFDRGSYNEQFF.

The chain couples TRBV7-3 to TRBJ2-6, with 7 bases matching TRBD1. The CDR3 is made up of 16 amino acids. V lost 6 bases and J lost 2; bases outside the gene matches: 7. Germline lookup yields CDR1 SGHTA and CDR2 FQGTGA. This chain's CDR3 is CASRRTGDPGANVLTF. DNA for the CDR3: TGTGCCAGCAGGAGAACAGGGGATCCTGGGGCCAACGTCCTGACTTTC.

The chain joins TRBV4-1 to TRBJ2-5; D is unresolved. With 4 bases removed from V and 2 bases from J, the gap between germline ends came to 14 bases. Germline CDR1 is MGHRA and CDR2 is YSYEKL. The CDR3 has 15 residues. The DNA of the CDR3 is TGCGCCAGCAGCCTCCGGCGGCAGCCTCAAGAGACCCAGTACTTC. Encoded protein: CASSLRRQPQETQYF.

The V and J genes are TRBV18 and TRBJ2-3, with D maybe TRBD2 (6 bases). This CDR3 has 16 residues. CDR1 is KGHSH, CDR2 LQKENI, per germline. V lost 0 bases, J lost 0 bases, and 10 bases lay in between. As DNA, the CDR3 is TGTGCCAGCTCACCACCGGCGGGAAGGAGCACAGATACGCAGTATTTT. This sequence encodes CASSPPAGRSTDTQYF.

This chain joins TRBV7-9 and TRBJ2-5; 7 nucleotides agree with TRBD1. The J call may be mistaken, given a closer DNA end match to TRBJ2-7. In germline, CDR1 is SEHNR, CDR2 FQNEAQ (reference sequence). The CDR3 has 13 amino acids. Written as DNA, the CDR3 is TGTGCCAGCAGCCTCGACAGGGTCTACGAGCAGTACTTC. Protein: CASSLDRVYEQYF.

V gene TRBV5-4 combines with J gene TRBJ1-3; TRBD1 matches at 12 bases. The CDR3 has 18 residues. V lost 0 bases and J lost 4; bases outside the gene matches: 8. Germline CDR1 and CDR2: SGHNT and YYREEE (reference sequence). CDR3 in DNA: TGTGCCAGCAGCTTGGCTTTGGGACAGGGGGCATCGGGAAACACCATATATTTT. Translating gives CASSLALGQGASGNTIYF.

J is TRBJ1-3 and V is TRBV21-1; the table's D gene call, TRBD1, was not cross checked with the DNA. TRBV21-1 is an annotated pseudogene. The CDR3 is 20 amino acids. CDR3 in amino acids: CASSKADDTESNGSGNTIYF. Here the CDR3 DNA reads TGTGCCAGCAGCAAAGCAGACGACACAGAAAGCAATGGCTCTGGAAACACCATATATTTT.

Here the CDR3 DNA reads TGCAGCGTAATAGGGACGCGAAAAGGTGAAGCTTTCTTT. It translates to CSVIGTRKGEAFF. This chain joins TRBV29-1 and TRBJ1-1, with TRBD1 as a possible D gene (5 bases). This CDR3 is 13 amino acids long. Trimming shortened V by 6 bases and J by 7 bases, and 18 bases separated the two germline ends. Germline-derived CDR1 and CDR2 are SQVTM and ANQGSEA.

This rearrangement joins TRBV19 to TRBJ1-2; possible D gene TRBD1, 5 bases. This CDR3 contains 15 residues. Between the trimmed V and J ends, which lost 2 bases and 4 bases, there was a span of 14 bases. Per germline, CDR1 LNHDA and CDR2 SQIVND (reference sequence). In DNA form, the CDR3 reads TGTGCCAGTAGTATAAAAGAGGGGCCAACCTATGGCTACACCTTC. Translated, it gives CASSIKEGPTYGYTF.

The CDR3 sequence: CASSTRATYGEENTEAFF. The CDR3 DNA sequence: TGTGCCAGCTCAACACGGGCCACTTACGGGGAGGAAAACACTGAAGCTTTCTTT. This chain links TRBV18 with TRBJ1-1; no reliable D call. Germline V gene sequence: CDR1 KGHSH, CDR2 LQKENI. The CDR3 totals 18 residues. Trimming removed 5 bases at V and 2 bases at J, with 24 bases between.

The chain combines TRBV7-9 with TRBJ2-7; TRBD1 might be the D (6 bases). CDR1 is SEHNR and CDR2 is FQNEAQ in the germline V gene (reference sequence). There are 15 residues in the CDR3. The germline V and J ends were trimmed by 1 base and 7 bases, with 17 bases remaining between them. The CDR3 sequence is CASSLGAGASGEQYF. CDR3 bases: TGTGCCAGCAGCTTAGGCGCAGGGGCCTCGGGGGAGCAGTACTTC.

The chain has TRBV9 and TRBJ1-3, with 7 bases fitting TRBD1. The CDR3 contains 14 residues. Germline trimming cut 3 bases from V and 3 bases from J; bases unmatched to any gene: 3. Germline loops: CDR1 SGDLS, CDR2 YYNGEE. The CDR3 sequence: CASSARTGGNTIYF. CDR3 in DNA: TGTGCCAGCAGCGCTCGGACAGGTGGAAACACCATATATTTT.

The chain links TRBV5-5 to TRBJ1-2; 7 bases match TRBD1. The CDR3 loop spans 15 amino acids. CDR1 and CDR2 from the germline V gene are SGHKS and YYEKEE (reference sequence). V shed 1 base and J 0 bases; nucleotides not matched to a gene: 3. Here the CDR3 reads CASSLRGTANYGYTF. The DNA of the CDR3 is TGTGCCAGCAGCTTGCGGGGGACAGCTAACTATGGCTACACCTTC.

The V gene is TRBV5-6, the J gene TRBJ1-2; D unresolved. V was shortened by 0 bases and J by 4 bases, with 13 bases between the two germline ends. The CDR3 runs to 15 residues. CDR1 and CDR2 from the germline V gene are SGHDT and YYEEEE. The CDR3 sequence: CASSLVIAGAYGYTF. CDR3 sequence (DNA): TGTGCCAGCAGCTTGGTAATTGCAGGAGCCTATGGCTACACCTTC.

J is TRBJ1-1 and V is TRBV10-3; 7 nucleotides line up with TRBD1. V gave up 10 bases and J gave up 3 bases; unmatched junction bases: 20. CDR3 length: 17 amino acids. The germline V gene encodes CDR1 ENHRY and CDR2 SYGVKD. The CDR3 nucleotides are TGTGCCACCCAGGGCGGCCGCGACAGGGTACGTCACACTGAAGCTTTCTTT. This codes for CATQGGRDRVRHTEAFF.

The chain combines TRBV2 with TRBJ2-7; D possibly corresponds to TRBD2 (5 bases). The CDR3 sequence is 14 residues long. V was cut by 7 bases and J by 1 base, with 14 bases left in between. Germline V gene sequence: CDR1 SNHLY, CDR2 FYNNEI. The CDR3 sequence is CASKPGFGSYEQYF. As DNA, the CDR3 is TGTGCCAGCAAGCCGGGGTTTGGATCCTACGAGCAGTACTTC.

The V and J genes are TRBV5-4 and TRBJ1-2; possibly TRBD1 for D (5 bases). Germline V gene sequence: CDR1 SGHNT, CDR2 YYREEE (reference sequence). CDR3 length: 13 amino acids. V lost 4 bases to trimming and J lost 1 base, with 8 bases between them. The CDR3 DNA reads TGTGCCAGCAGCATAGACAGTAACTATGGCTACACCTTC. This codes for CASSIDSNYGYTF.

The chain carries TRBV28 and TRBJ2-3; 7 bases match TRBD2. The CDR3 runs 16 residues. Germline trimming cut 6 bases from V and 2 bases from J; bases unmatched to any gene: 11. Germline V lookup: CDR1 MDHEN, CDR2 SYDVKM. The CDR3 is CASRGSGFKLTDTQYF. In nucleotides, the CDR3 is TGTGCCAGCAGGGGTAGCGGGTTCAAACTCACAGATACGCAGTATTTT.

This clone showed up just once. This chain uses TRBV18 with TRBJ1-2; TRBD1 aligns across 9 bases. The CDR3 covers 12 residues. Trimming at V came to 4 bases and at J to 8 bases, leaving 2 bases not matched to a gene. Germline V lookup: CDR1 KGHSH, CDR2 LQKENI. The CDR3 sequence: CASSRTGEGYTF. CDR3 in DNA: TGTGCCAGCTCACGGACAGGGGAGGGCTACACCTTC.

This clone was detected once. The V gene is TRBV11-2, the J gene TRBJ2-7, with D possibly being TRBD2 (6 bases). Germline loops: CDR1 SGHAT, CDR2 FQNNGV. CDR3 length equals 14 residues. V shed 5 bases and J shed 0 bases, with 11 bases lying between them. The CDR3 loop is CASSLLTSSYEQYF. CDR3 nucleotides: TGTGCCAGCAGCCTCCTGACTAGCTCCTACGAGCAGTACTTC.